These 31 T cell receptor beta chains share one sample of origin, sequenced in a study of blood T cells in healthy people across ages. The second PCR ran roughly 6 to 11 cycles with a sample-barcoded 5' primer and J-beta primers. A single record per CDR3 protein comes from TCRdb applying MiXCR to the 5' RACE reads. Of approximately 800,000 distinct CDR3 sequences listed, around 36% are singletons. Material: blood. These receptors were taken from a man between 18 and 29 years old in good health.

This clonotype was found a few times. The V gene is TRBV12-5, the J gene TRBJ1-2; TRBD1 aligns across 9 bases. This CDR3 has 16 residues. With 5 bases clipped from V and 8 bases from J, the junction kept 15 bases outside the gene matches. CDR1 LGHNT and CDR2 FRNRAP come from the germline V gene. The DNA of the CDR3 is TGTGCTAGTGGTCCAACCATAGGGACAGGGTACGGCGGCTACACCTTC. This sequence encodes CASGPTIGTGYGGYTF.

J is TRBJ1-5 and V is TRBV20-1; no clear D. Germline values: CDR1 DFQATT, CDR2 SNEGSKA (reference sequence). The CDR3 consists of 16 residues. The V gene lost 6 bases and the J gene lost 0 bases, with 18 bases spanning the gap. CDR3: CSAESTGVPSNQPQHF. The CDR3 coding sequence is TGCAGTGCAGAATCGACTGGAGTCCCTAGCAATCAGCCCCAGCATTTT.

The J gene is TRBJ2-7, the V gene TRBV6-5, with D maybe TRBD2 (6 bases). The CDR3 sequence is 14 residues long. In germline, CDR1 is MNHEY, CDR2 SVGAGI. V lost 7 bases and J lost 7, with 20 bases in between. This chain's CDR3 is CASTLGGPYNEQYF. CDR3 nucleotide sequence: TGTGCCAGCACCCTCGGGGGACCCTACAATGAGCAGTACTTC.

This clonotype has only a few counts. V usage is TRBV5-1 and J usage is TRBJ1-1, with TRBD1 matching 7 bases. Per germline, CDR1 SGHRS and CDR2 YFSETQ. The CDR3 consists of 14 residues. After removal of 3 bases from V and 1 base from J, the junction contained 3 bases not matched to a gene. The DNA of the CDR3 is TGCGCCAGCAGCTCGAGGGGGCCGAACACTGAAGCTTTCTTT. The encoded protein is CASSSRGPNTEAFF. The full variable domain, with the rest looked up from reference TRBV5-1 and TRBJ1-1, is KAGVTQTPRYLIKTRGQQVTLSCSPISGHRSVSWYQQTPGQGLQFLFEYFSETQRNKGNFPGRFSGRQFSNSRSEMNVSTLELGDSALYLCASSSRGPNTEAFFGQGTRLTVV.

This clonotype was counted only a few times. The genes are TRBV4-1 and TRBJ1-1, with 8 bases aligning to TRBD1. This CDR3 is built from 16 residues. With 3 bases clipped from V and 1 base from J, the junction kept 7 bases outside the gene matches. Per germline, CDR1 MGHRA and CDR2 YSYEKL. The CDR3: CASSQGQGAANTEAFF. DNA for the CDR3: TGCGCCAGCAGCCAGGGGCAGGGGGCAGCGAACACTGAAGCTTTCTTT.

This chain's CDR3 is CASSYSIASGQRGNQPQHF. Written as DNA, the CDR3 is TGTGCCAGCAGTTACTCGATAGCCTCGGGACAGAGGGGCAATCAGCCCCAGCATTTT. J is TRBJ1-5 and V is TRBV6-2 or TRBV6-3; 7 bases are shared with TRBD1. The CDR3 extends over 19 amino acids. V lost 0 bases, J lost 2 bases, and 13 bases stayed unmatched. The germline gives CDR1 MNHEY, CDR2 SVGEGT.

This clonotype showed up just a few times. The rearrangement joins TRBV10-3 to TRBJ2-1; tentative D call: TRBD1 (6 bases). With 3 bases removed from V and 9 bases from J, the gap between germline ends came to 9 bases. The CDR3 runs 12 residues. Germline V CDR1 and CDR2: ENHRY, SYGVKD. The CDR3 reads CAISEQGGEQFF. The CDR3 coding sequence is TGTGCCATCAGTGAACAGGGTGGTGAGCAGTTCTTC.

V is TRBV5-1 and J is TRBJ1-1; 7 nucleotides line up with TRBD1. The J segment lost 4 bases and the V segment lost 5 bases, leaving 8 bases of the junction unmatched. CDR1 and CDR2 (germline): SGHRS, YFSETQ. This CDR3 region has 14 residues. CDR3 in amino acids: CASSLDRAITEAFF. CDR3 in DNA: TGCGCCAGCAGTCTTGACAGGGCGATCACTGAAGCTTTCTTT.

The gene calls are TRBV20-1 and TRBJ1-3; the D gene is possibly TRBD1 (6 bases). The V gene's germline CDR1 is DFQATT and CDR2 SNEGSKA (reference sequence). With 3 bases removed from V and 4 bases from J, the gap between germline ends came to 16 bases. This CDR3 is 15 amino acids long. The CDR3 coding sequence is TGCAGTGCTAGGTTACAGGGTCTGATGGGAAACACCATATATTTT. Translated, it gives CSARLQGLMGNTIYF.

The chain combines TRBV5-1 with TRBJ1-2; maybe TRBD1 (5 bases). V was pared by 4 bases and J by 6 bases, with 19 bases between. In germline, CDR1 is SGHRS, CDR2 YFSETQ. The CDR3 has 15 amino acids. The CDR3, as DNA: TGCGCCAGCAGCGCCCAGACCCCAGGGCTGGATGGCTACACCTTC. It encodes CASSAQTPGLDGYTF.

In nucleotides, the CDR3 is TGCGCCAGCAGCCGAGTAGGCGGAAACACTGAAGCTTTCTTT. Its protein product is CASSRVGGNTEAFF. The V call is TRBV4-1, the J call TRBJ1-1; D is ambiguous. Germline-derived CDR1 and CDR2 are MGHRA and YSYEKL. V was trimmed by 4 bases and J by 2 bases, leaving 11 bases between them. This CDR3 has 14 amino acids.

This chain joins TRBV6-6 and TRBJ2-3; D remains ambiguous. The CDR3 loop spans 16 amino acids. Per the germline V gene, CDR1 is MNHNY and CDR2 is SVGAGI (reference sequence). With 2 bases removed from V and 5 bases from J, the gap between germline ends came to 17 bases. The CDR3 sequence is CASSYHPSNPVDTQYF. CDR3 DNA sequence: TGTGCCAGCAGTTACCACCCATCCAACCCCGTAGATACGCAGTATTTT.

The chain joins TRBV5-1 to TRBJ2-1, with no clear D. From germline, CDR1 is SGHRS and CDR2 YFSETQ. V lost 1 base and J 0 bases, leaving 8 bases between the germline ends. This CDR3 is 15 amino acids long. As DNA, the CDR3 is TGCGCCAGCAGCTTGATCCCGAGCTCCTACAATGAGCAGTTCTTC. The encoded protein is CASSLIPSSYNEQFF.

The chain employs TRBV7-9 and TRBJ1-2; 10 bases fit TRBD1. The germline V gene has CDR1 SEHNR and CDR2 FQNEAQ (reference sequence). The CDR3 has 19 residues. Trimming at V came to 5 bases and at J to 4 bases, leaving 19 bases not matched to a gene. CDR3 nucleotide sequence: TGTGCCAGCAGCCCGCTGTCTTTACCGGGGGACAGGGGATCCTATGGCTACACCTTC. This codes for CASSPLSLPGDRGSYGYTF.

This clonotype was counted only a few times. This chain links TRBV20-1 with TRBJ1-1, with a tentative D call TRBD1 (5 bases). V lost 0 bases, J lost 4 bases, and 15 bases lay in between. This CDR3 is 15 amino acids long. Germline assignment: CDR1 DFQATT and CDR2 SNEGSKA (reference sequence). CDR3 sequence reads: CSARDFGGGATEAFF. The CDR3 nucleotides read TGCAGTGCTAGAGATTTTGGGGGGGGAGCCACTGAAGCTTTCTTT.

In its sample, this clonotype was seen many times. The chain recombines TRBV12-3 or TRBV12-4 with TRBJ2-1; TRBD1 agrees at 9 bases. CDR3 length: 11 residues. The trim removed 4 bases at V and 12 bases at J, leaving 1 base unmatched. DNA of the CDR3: TGTGCCAGCAGTTCGGGACAGGGGCAGTTCTTC. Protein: CASSSGQGQFF.

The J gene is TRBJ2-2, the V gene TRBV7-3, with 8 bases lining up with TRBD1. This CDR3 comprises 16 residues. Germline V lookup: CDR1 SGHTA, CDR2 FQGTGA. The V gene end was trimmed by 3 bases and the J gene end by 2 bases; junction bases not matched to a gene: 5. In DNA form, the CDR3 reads TGTGCCAGCAGCTTTCGGGACAGGTTAAACACCGGGGAGCTGTTTTTT. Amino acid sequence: CASSFRDRLNTGELFF.

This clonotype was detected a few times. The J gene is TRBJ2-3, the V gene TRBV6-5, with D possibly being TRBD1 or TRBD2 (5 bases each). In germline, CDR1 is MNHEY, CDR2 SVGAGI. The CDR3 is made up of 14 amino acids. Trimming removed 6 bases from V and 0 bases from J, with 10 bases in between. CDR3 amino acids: CASRRWDSTDTQYF. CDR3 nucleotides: TGTGCCAGCAGACGATGGGACAGCACAGATACGCAGTATTTT.

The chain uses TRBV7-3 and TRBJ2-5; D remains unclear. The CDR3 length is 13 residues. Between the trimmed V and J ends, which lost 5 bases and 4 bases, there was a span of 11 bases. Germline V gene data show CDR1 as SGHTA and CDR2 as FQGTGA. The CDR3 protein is CASSVWVGETQYF. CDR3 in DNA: TGTGCCAGCAGCGTATGGGTAGGAGAGACCCAGTACTTC.

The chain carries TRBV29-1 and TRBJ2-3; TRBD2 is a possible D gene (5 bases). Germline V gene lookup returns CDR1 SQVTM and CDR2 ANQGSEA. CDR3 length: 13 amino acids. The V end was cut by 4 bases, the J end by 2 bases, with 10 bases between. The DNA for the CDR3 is TGCAGCGTTGGCACTAGACACACAGATACGCAGTATTTT. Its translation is CSVGTRHTDTQYF.

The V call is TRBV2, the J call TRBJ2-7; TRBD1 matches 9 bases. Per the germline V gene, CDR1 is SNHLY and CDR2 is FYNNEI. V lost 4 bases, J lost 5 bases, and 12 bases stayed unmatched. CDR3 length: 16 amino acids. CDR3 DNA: TGTGCCAGCAGTGCCGCCCCCGGGACAGGGCGGAACGAGCAGTACTTC. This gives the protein CASSAAPGTGRNEQYF.

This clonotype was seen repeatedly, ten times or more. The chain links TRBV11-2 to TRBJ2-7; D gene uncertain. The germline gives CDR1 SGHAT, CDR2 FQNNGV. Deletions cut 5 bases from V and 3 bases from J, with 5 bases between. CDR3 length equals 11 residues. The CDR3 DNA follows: TGTGCCAGCAGCCCCCTCTACGAGCAGTACTTC. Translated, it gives CASSPLYEQYF. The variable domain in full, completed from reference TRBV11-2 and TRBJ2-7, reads EAGVAQSPRYKIIEKRQSVAFWCNPISGHATLYWYQQILGQGPKLLIQFQNNGVVDDSQLPKDRFSAERLKGVDSTLKIQPAKLEDSAVYLCASSPLYEQYFGPGTRLTVT.

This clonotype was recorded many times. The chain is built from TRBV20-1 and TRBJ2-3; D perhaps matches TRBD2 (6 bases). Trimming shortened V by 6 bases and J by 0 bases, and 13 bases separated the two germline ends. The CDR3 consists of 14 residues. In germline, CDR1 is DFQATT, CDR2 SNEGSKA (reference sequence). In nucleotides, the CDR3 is TGCAGTGCCAGGAGGGTAACTAGCACAGATACGCAGTATTTT. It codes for CSARRVTSTDTQYF.

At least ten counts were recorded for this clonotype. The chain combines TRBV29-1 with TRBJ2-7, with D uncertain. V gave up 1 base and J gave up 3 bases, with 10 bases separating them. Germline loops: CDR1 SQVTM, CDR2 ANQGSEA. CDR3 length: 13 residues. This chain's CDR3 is CSVEASRNYEQYF. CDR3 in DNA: TGCAGCGTTGAAGCCTCAAGAAACTACGAGCAGTACTTC.

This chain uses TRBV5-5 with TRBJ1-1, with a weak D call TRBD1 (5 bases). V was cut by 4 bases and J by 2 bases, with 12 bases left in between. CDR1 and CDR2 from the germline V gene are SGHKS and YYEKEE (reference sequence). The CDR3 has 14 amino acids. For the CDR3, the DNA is TGTGCCAGCAGCCGCGACGGGGGAAACACTGAAGCTTTCTTT. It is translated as CASSRDGGNTEAFF.

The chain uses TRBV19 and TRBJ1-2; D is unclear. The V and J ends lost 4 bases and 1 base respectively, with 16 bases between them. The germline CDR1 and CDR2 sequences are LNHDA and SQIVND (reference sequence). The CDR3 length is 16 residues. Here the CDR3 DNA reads TGTGCCAGTAGTAGCCTCCGCCTACAAAATAACTATGGCTACACCTTC. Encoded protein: CASSSLRLQNNYGYTF.

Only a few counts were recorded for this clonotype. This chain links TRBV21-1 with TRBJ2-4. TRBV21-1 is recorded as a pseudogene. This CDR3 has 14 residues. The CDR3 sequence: CASRFTENKNIQYF. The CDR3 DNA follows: TGTGCCAGCAGGTTCACCGAGAATAAAAACATTCAGTACTTC.

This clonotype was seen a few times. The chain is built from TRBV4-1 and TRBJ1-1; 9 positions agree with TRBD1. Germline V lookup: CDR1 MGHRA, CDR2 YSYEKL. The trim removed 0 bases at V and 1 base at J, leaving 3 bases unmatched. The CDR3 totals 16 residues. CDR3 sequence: CASSQDPTGGNTEAFF. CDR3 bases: TGCGCCAGCAGCCAAGACCCGACAGGGGGGAACACTGAAGCTTTCTTT.

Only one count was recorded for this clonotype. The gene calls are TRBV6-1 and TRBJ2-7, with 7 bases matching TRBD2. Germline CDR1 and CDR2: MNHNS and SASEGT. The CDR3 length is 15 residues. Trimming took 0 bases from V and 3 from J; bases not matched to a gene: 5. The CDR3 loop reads CASSEAPAGNYEQYF. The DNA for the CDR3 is TGTGCCAGCAGTGAAGCCCCAGCGGGAAACTACGAGCAGTACTTC.

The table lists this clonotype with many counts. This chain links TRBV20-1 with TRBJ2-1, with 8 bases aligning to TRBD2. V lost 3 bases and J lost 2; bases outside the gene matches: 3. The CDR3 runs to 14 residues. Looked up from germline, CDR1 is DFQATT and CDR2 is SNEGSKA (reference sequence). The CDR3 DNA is TGCAGTGCTAGCCGGGGGGGGACCTACAATGAGCAGTTCTTC. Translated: CSASRGGTYNEQFF.

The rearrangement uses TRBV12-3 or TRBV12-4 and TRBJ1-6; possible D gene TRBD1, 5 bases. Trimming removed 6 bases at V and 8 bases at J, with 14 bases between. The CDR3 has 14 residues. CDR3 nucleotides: TGTGCCAGCAGACTGGGACGGTGGGATTCACCCCTCCACTTT. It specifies CASRLGRWDSPLHF.